The 30 T cell receptor beta chains below all came from one sample that was sequenced in a study of cytotoxic CD8 clonotypes in ibrutinib-treated CLL (dated by TCRdb to about 2021). According to the study, the label for this sample's time point signals: 20 to 25 months on ibrutinib. The library was built by means of the immunoSEQ multiplex PCR assay. The source is immuneACCESS, and TCRdb retained only in-frame sequences with V and J called. Part of the clones is not carried over; for the studies checked, unresolved V genes explain less than half of this, and the remainder is unexplained. This sample is represented by approximately 200,000 clones; around three quarters of them were singletons. Over 10% of the sample rests with the top ten. This specimen consisted of PBMCs, obtained after 24 months of ibrutinib treatment. The receptors come from a human donor with chronic lymphocytic leukemia.

The rearrangement uses TRBV6-5 and TRBJ2-2; D gene unclear. The germline V gene encodes CDR1 MNHEY and CDR2 SVGAGI. The CDR3 is 16 amino acids. Between the trimmed V and J ends, which lost 2 bases and 3 bases, there was a span of 13 bases. CDR3 residues: CASSYSYFSDTGELFF. The CDR3 coding sequence is TGTGCCAGCAGTTACAGCTATTTTTCCGACACCGGGGAGCTGTTTTTT.

The gene calls are TRBV9 and TRBJ2-2, with 9 bases lining up with TRBD2. The CDR3 contains 17 residues. Germline V lookup: CDR1 SGDLS, CDR2 YYNGEE. J was trimmed by 1 base and V by 0 bases; bases with no gene match: 4. CDR3 nucleotide sequence: TGTGCCAGCAGCGTAGGCAGTAGCGGGAGGAACACCGGGGAGCTGTTTTTT. As protein: CASSVGSSGRNTGELFF.

This chain connects TRBV15 to TRBJ2-1; D gene uncertain. V was shortened by 0 bases and J by 8 bases, with 8 bases between the two germline ends. This CDR3 comprises 13 residues. The V gene's germline CDR1 is LNHNV and CDR2 YYDKDF (reference sequence). Written as DNA, the CDR3 is TGTGCCACCAGCAGAGATCTTCCAGATGAGCAGTTCTTC. Residues: CATSRDLPDEQFF. The whole variable domain, remainder taken from reference TRBV15 and TRBJ2-1, is DAMVIQNPRYQVTQFGKPVTLSCSQTLNHNVMYWYQQKSSQAPKLLFHYYDKDFNNEADTPDNFQSRRPNTSFCFLDIRSPGLGDTAMYLCATSRDLPDEQFFGPGTRLTVL.

This clone was seen a single time. The CDR3 region has the DNA TGTGCCAGTAGTATACAGGGAACCTACGAGCAGTACTTC. This encodes CASSIQGTYEQYF. The chain is built from TRBV19 and TRBJ2-7; weak D call: TRBD1 (5 bases). V was clipped by 2 bases and J by 2 bases, with 7 bases between them. The V gene's germline CDR1 is LNHDA and CDR2 SQIVND (reference sequence). The CDR3 is 13 residues long.

Concerning this clone: Other nucleotide sequences from this sample produce the same CDR3. The chain uses TRBV5-6 and TRBJ1-2; the D is unclear. The CDR3 covers 12 residues. Germline CDR1 SGHDT, CDR2 YYEEEE. Trimming shortened V by 2 bases and J by 3 bases, and 5 bases separated the two germline ends. CDR3 sequence: CASSLRDYGYTF. CDR3 coding DNA: TGTGCCAGCAGCTTACGGGACTATGGCTACACCTTC.

This clone has just a few counts. The V call is TRBV5-5, the J call TRBJ2-3, with D perhaps matching TRBD1 (6 bases). Looked up from germline, CDR1 is SGHKS and CDR2 is YYEKEE (reference sequence). V lost 4 bases, J lost 2 bases, and 11 bases lay in between. CDR3 length: 14 residues. As DNA, the CDR3 is TGTGCCAGCAGCACCGGGACACTCACAGATACGCAGTATTTT. Its protein product is CASSTGTLTDTQYF.

The chain is built from TRBV11-2 and TRBJ1-1; TRBD1 agrees at 9 bases. The CDR3 is 19 residues long. V lost 4 bases and J lost 3; bases outside the gene matches: 18. The germline CDR1 and CDR2 sequences are SGHAT and FQNNGV. CDR3 DNA sequence: TGTGCCAGCAGCTCGTTCCCGGGACAGGGTCGCCGAACCGACACTGAAGCTTTCTTT. It specifies CASSSFPGQGRRTDTEAFF.

The chain recombines TRBV7-9 with TRBJ2-1; D gene ambiguous. Trimming removed 3 bases from V and 6 bases from J, with 6 bases in between. Germline loops: CDR1 SEHNR, CDR2 FQNEAQ (reference sequence). This CDR3 spans 12 amino acids. The CDR3 nucleotides read TGTGCCAGCAGCTTCATTATCAATGAGCAGTTCTTC. It specifies CASSFIINEQFF.

The genes are TRBV27 and TRBJ1-4; perhaps TRBD1 as D (6 bases). Germline CDR1 is MNHEY and CDR2 is SMNVEV (reference sequence). The CDR3 sequence is 14 residues long. The ends were cut back, 5 bases at V and 4 bases at J, with 11 bases in the middle. Here the CDR3 DNA reads TGTGCCAGCAGTCCTGACAGGAGTAATGAAAAACTGTTTTTT. Its protein product is CASSPDRSNEKLFF.

This clone was detected only a few times. V usage is TRBV27 and J usage is TRBJ1-5; no reliable D call. Germline loops: CDR1 MNHEY, CDR2 SMNVEV (reference sequence). Trimming left V 4 bases short and J 0 bases short, with 4 bases between. CDR3 length: 13 residues. The CDR3 DNA reads TGTGCCAGCAGTTCATATAGCAATCAGCCCCAGCATTTT. Translating gives CASSSYSNQPQHF.

The chain carries TRBV9 and TRBJ1-5; D is unclear. The V gene's germline CDR1 is SGDLS and CDR2 YYNGEE. The CDR3 totals 15 residues. Deletions cut 0 bases from V and 0 bases from J, with 7 bases between. The CDR3 sequence is CASSVGENSNQPQHF. The DNA for the CDR3 is TGTGCCAGCAGCGTAGGGGAGAATAGCAATCAGCCCCAGCATTTT.

The chain employs TRBV11-2 and TRBJ2-1; D is unclear. This CDR3 spans 13 amino acids. Germline V gene lookup returns CDR1 SGHAT and CDR2 FQNNGV. The V gene lost 3 bases and the J gene lost 4 bases, with 7 bases spanning the gap. The CDR3 loop reads CASSLAAYNEQFF. DNA for the CDR3: TGTGCCAGCAGCTTGGCAGCTTACAATGAGCAGTTCTTC. Drawing the rest from reference TRBV11-2 and TRBJ2-1, the complete variable domain is EAGVAQSPRYKIIEKRQSVAFWCNPISGHATLYWYQQILGQGPKLLIQFQNNGVVDDSQLPKDRFSAERLKGVDSTLKIQPAKLEDSAVYLCASSLAAYNEQFFGPGTRLTVL.

CDR3 sequence (DNA): TGCGCCAGCAGCCAAGAGAGTAACCATTACAATGAGCAGTTCTTC. Protein sequence: CASSQESNHYNEQFF. The chain links TRBV4-3 to TRBJ2-1; the D is unclear. CDR1 is LGHNA and CDR2 is YSLEER in the germline V gene. CDR3 size: 15 residues. Trimming removed 0 bases from V and 4 bases from J, with 10 bases in between.

The genes are TRBV13 and TRBJ2-5; D remains ambiguous. This CDR3 spans 12 amino acids. V was pared by 5 bases and J by 5 bases, with 9 bases between. Looked up from germline, CDR1 is PRHDT and CDR2 is FYEKMQ (reference sequence). The DNA of the CDR3 is TGTGCCAGCAGCCTCGTGGGGGAGACCCAGTACTTC. Its protein is CASSLVGETQYF.

The chain employs TRBV5-8 and TRBJ1-4; D gene uncertain. Trimming took 2 bases from V and 0 from J, leaving 17 bases between them. This CDR3 is built from 18 residues. Germline CDR1 and CDR2: SGHTS and YDEGEE. Here the CDR3 DNA reads TGTGCCAGCAGCTTTTCAGGCAGTTCTTCCGCAACTAATGAAAAACTGTTTTTT. It encodes CASSFSGSSSATNEKLFF.

The chain has TRBV9 and TRBJ1-5; D might be TRBD1 (5 bases). The CDR3 spans 14 residues. Germline lookup yields CDR1 SGDLS and CDR2 YYNGEE. Trimming removed 4 bases from V and 3 bases from J, with 11 bases in between. In DNA, the CDR3 is TGTGCCAGCAGCTCCGGGACGGCCAATCAGCCCCAGCATTTT. This translates into CASSSGTANQPQHF.

This chain links TRBV5-4 with TRBJ1-2; D uncertain. The CDR3 sequence is 13 residues long. Germline V gene lookup returns CDR1 SGHNT and CDR2 YYREEE (reference sequence). V was pared by 0 bases and J by 7 bases, with 10 bases between. CDR3 protein: CASSLEGFGGYTF. In DNA form, the CDR3 reads TGTGCCAGCAGCTTGGAAGGGTTTGGTGGCTACACCTTC.

The V call is TRBV6-1, the J call TRBJ2-7; 8 positions match TRBD1. V shed 4 bases and J 3 bases; nucleotides not matched to a gene: 8. The CDR3 runs to 15 residues. Germline assignment: CDR1 MNHNS and CDR2 SASEGT. The CDR3 DNA sequence: TGTGCCAGCAGTGCTAAGGACAGGGCAATCTACGAGCAGTACTTC. This gives the protein CASSAKDRAIYEQYF.

This sequence joins TRBV4-2 and TRBJ2-5, with 7 nucleotides matching TRBD1. Unmatched junction bases numbered 11, after V lost 0 bases and J lost 1 base. Germline V gene lookup returns CDR1 LGHNA and CDR2 YNFKEQ. The CDR3 covers 18 residues. The CDR3 nucleotides are TGTGCCAGCAGCCAAGATTATTTTTGGGACAGACTCCAAGAGACCCAGTACTTC. Its protein product is CASSQDYFWDRLQETQYF.

The chain uses TRBV7-9 and TRBJ2-7, with unresolved D. Trimming took 4 bases from V and 3 from J, leaving 13 bases between them. The CDR3 is 14 residues long. CDR1 SEHNR and CDR2 FQNEAQ come from the germline V gene (reference sequence). CDR3 nucleotide sequence: TGTGCCAGCAGCTCCGAAACTGCATTCTACGAGCAGTACTTC. Protein product: CASSSETAFYEQYF.

The V and J genes are TRBV11-2 and TRBJ2-1; TRBD2 matches 7 bases. Losses at the gene ends were 4 bases for V and 3 bases for J; bases not matched to a gene: 9. Germline V gene data show CDR1 as SGHAT and CDR2 as FQNNGV. The CDR3 runs to 16 residues. The CDR3 is CASSSLMGGIYNEQFF. Here the CDR3 DNA reads TGTGCCAGCAGCTCCCTCATGGGAGGGATCTACAATGAGCAGTTCTTC. The whole variable domain, filled in from reference TRBV11-2 and TRBJ2-1, reads EAGVAQSPRYKIIEKRQSVAFWCNPISGHATLYWYQQILGQGPKLLIQFQNNGVVDDSQLPKDRFSAERLKGVDSTLKIQPAKLEDSAVYLCASSSLMGGIYNEQFFGPGTRLTVL.

This clone was recorded once. The chain couples TRBV9 to TRBJ2-1, with no clear D. CDR1 is SGDLS and CDR2 is YYNGEE in the germline V gene. The CDR3 runs to 14 residues. Trimming stripped 0 bases from V and 4 bases from J, with 8 bases between. The CDR3 sequence: CASSVGGEYNEQFF. CDR3 DNA: TGTGCCAGCAGCGTAGGAGGAGAATACAATGAGCAGTTCTTC.

This chain connects TRBV7-8 to TRBJ2-5; the match to TRBD1 covers 8 bases. J gave up 5 bases and V 1 base, and 3 bases lay outside the gene matches. The V gene's germline CDR1 is SGHVS and CDR2 FQNEAQ. This CDR3 region has 14 residues. CDR3 DNA sequence: TGTGCCAGCAGCTTAGGCAGGGGGCGGGAGACCCAGTACTTC. Residues: CASSLGRGRETQYF.

The genes are TRBV15 and TRBJ2-1; 7 bases are shared with TRBD1. V shed 2 bases, J shed 0 bases, and the junction held 16 bases outside the gene matches. Germline CDR1 and CDR2: LNHNV and YYDKDF (reference sequence). The CDR3 totals 20 residues. The CDR3 protein is CATSRTSTGSGQNSYNEQFF. CDR3 bases: TGTGCCACCAGCAGAACATCGACAGGGTCGGGCCAAAACTCCTACAATGAGCAGTTCTTC.

The chain has TRBV5-1 and TRBJ2-5, with D unclear. The CDR3 loop spans 13 amino acids. Trimming cost V 2 bases and J 5 bases, with 10 bases left between them. CDR1 and CDR2 from the germline V gene are SGHRS and YFSETQ. CDR3 region: CASSFGFGETQYF. Here the CDR3 DNA reads TGCGCCAGCAGCTTCGGGTTTGGTGAGACCCAGTACTTC.

The chain joins TRBV19 to TRBJ1-5; perhaps TRBD1 as D (6 bases). Germline V gives CDR1 LNHDA, CDR2 SQIVND (reference sequence). This CDR3 spans 14 amino acids. Trimming took off 2 bases at V and 5 bases at J, with 10 bases between the two ends. CDR3 DNA: TGTGCCAGTAGTATAAAGGGGGACGATCAGCCCCAGCATTTT. Its translation: CASSIKGDDQPQHF.

This chain uses TRBV5-1 with TRBJ2-3; 7 nucleotides align to TRBD2. The V gene end was trimmed by 7 bases and the J gene end by 1 base; junction bases not matched to a gene: 15. Germline CDR1 SGHRS, CDR2 YFSETQ. The CDR3 extends over 17 amino acids. CDR3 sequence: CASHQRLLREGTDTQYF. As DNA, the CDR3 is TGCGCCAGCCATCAAAGGCTGTTACGGGAGGGCACAGATACGCAGTATTTT.

The chain uses TRBV12-5 and TRBJ1-3; no definite D call. Germline V gives CDR1 LGHNT, CDR2 FRNRAP. Trimming left V 0 bases short and J 0 bases short, with 3 bases between. CDR3 length equals 14 residues. DNA of the CDR3: TGTGCTAGTGGTTTGGTTCGCTCTGGAAACACCATATATTTT. Protein: CASGLVRSGNTIYF.

This sequence joins TRBV4-1 and TRBJ1-1, with 8 nucleotides matching TRBD1. The CDR3 is made up of 14 amino acids. The germline CDR1 and CDR2 sequences are MGHRA and YSYEKL. After removal of 0 bases from V and 11 bases from J, the junction contained 8 bases not matched to a gene. The CDR3 sequence: CASSQERTGILAFF. The CDR3 region has the DNA TGCGCCAGCAGCCAAGAAAGGACAGGGATTTTGGCTTTCTTT.

V is TRBV25-1 and J is TRBJ2-7, with 10 bases fitting TRBD2. The CDR3 contains 17 residues. The J segment lost 3 bases and the V segment lost 2 bases, leaving 10 bases of the junction unmatched. The germline V gene has CDR1 MGHDK and CDR2 SYGVNS. As DNA, the CDR3 is TGTGCCAGCAGTGAAGTACTCCCCGGGACTAGCGACTACGAGCAGTACTTC. Amino acid sequence: CASSEVLPGTSDYEQYF.